A single sample is the source of the 26 T cell receptor beta chains below, sequenced in a study of shared clonotypes between healthy human individuals. Sequenced by immunoSEQ multiplex PCR; TCRdb stores in-frame clones only, minus some. The repertoire holds more than 2 million clones, with approximately 94% as singletons. The sample taken for sequencing was naive CD4+ T cells sorted from blood. The subset was: CD45RA+ positively selected. The origin of the receptors is a man aged 18 to 29 in good health.

The chain links TRBV19 to TRBJ1-2; 7 bases are shared with TRBD1. The CDR3 spans 14 residues. Germline V gene data show CDR1 as LNHDA and CDR2 as SQIVND (reference sequence). J lost 8 bases, V lost 4 bases, and 10 bases had no gene match. The CDR3: CASSTLDRAPGYTF. Written as DNA, the CDR3 is TGTGCCAGTAGTACCCTTGACAGGGCCCCCGGCTACACCTTC.

The gene calls are TRBV5-8 and TRBJ1-1; D perhaps matches TRBD1 (5 bases). Germline values: CDR1 SGHTS, CDR2 YDEGEE. The CDR3 loop spans 15 amino acids. V lost 0 bases and J lost 1, with 10 bases in between. In DNA, the CDR3 is TGTGCCAGCAGCTTGGGCGTAGGGACGAACACTGAAGCTTTCTTT. Translating it yields CASSLGVGTNTEAFF.

This sequence joins TRBV2 and TRBJ2-7; 11 bases map to TRBD1. Germline V CDR1 and CDR2: SNHLY, FYNNEI. The junction had 3 bases not matched to a gene; V was cut back by 3 bases and J by 5 bases. There are 14 residues in the CDR3. The CDR3 loop is CASSDGQGADEQYF. CDR3 in DNA: TGTGCCAGCAGTGATGGACAGGGGGCCGACGAGCAGTACTTC.

This chain uses TRBV7-2 with TRBJ1-2; 8 nucleotides match TRBD1. In germline, CDR1 is SGHTA, CDR2 FQGNSA. V trimming: 3 bases; J trimming: 7 bases; junction bases outside the gene matches: 4. CDR3 length equals 13 residues. CDR3 bases: TGTGCCAGCAGCTTCCCCGACAGGGGTGGCTACACCTTC. Protein sequence: CASSFPDRGGYTF.

About this clone: Other DNA variants within this sample encode the same CDR3. The V gene is TRBV7-9, the J gene TRBJ1-1; 7 bases fit TRBD1. Germline V lookup: CDR1 SEHNR, CDR2 FQNEAQ (reference sequence). The CDR3 is made up of 15 amino acids. V shed 5 bases and J 0 bases; nucleotides not matched to a gene: 6. CDR3 protein: CASSPRQGLNTEAFF. In DNA form, the CDR3 reads TGTGCCAGCAGCCCCCGACAGGGTCTGAACACTGAAGCTTTCTTT.

The J gene is TRBJ2-6, the V gene TRBV19; D possibly corresponds to TRBD1 (5 bases). The CDR3 has 20 amino acids. In germline, CDR1 is LNHDA, CDR2 SQIVND (reference sequence). V was trimmed by 1 base and J by 0 bases, leaving 19 bases between them. The CDR3 is CASSIGGKAGLSSGANVLTF. The CDR3 DNA reads TGTGCCAGTAGTATAGGGGGCAAGGCAGGGCTGAGCTCTGGGGCCAACGTCCTGACTTTC.

J is TRBJ1-4 and V is TRBV5-1; D not certain. This CDR3 contains 13 residues. Germline loops: CDR1 SGHRS, CDR2 YFSETQ. V was shortened by 2 bases and J by 3 bases, with 5 bases between the two germline ends. The CDR3 region is CASSFLSNEKLFF. CDR3 bases: TGCGCCAGCAGCTTCCTTTCTAATGAAAAACTGTTTTTT.

The V gene is TRBV30, the J gene TRBJ2-3; D is unresolved. This CDR3 is 16 amino acids long. The germline V gene encodes CDR1 GTSNPN and CDR2 SVGIG (reference sequence). Trimming left V 0 bases short and J 2 bases short, with 15 bases between. The CDR3: CAWSVSPIRNTDTQYF. CDR3 DNA sequence: TGTGCCTGGAGTGTCTCACCAATTAGGAACACAGATACGCAGTATTTT.

The rearrangement uses TRBV21-1 and TRBJ2-7. TRBV21-1 is listed as a pseudogene. The CDR3 length is 13 residues. The CDR3 reads CASSPPFSYEQYF. In DNA form, the CDR3 reads TGTGCCAGCAGCCCGCCTTTCTCCTACGAGCAGTACTTC.

This clone is a singleton in its sample. The rearrangement links TRBV15 to TRBJ2-5; D might be TRBD1 (5 bases). The CDR3 runs to 16 residues. Looked up from germline, CDR1 is LNHNV and CDR2 is YYDKDF (reference sequence). V lost 1 base to trimming and J lost 2 bases, with 14 bases between them. CDR3 amino acids: CATSRGGDLLQETQYF. DNA for the CDR3: TGTGCCACCAGCAGAGGGGGCGACCTACTACAAGAGACCCAGTACTTC.

Turning to this clone: This sample includes further DNA sequences coding for the same CDR3. The chain uses TRBV5-1 and TRBJ2-7, with D tentatively TRBD2 (6 bases). Trimming stripped 0 bases from V and 4 bases from J, with 8 bases between. The CDR3 spans 13 residues. The germline CDR1 and CDR2 sequences are SGHRS and YFSETQ. The CDR3 reads CASSLAAGYEQYF. In nucleotides, the CDR3 is TGCGCCAGCAGCTTGGCCGCGGGATACGAGCAGTACTTC.

J is TRBJ2-7 and V is TRBV5-4, with 9 bases aligning to TRBD1. Trimming removed 0 bases from V and 2 bases from J; junction bases left unmatched: 6. The CDR3 covers 16 residues. Germline lookup yields CDR1 SGHNT and CDR2 YYREEE (reference sequence). CDR3 DNA: TGTGCCAGCAGCTTGGCCGGGGGGACAGGGCCCTACGAGCAGTACTTC. Its translation is CASSLAGGTGPYEQYF.

The chain uses TRBV4-1 and TRBJ1-4, with 10 bases matching TRBD1. The CDR3 contains 18 residues. V trimming: 5 bases; J trimming: 0 bases; junction bases outside the gene matches: 9. Germline V gene lookup returns CDR1 MGHRA and CDR2 YSYEKL. The CDR3 loop reads CASSTGQGGSSTNEKLFF. For the CDR3, the DNA is TGCGCCAGCAGCACAGGACAGGGGGGGAGCTCAACTAATGAAAAACTGTTTTTT.

The chain carries TRBV18 and TRBJ2-7; perhaps TRBD2 as D (5 bases). CDR1 is KGHSH, CDR2 LQKENI, per germline. Trimming pared 0 bases from V and 2 bases from J, leaving 11 bases between. The CDR3 sequence is 15 residues long. The CDR3 loop reads CASSPPSEGTYEQYF. The CDR3 DNA sequence: TGTGCCAGCTCACCACCCTCTGAGGGAACCTACGAGCAGTACTTC. Combining the CDR3 with reference TRBV18 and TRBJ2-7 gives the whole variable domain NAGVMQNPRHLVRRRGQEARLRCSPMKGHSHVYWYRQLPEEGLKFMVYLQKENIIDESGMPKERFSAEFPKEGPSILRIQQVVRGDSAAYFCASSPPSEGTYEQYFGPGTRLTVT.

This chain connects TRBV6-5 to TRBJ1-2; perhaps TRBD1 as D (6 bases). This CDR3 comprises 14 residues. Deletions cut 5 bases from V and 1 base from J, with 11 bases between. Germline V gene data show CDR1 as MNHEY and CDR2 as SVGAGI. The CDR3, as DNA: TGTGCCAGCAGTCCAACAGGGATTAACTATGGCTACACCTTC. Translated, it gives CASSPTGINYGYTF.

The rearrangement links TRBV29-1 to TRBJ1-1; no clear D gene. CDR3 length: 11 amino acids. Trimming removed 7 bases at V and 0 bases at J, with 6 bases between. Germline CDR1 SQVTM, CDR2 ANQGSEA. CDR3 sequence: CSGSVNTEAFF. CDR3 DNA sequence: TGCAGCGGTAGCGTGAACACTGAAGCTTTCTTT.

The chain is built from TRBV5-1 and TRBJ1-6; D is unclear. V was cut by 1 base and J by 0 bases, with 5 bases left in between. The length of the CDR3 is 15 residues. Germline CDR1 and CDR2: SGHRS and YFSETQ. For the CDR3, the DNA is TGCGCCAGCAGCTTGTCTAGCTCCTATAATTCACCCCTCCACTTT. Its translation: CASSLSSSYNSPLHF.

J is TRBJ2-2 and V is TRBV6-6; TRBD2 aligns across 7 bases. CDR3 length: 14 residues. Per germline, CDR1 MNHNY and CDR2 SVGAGI (reference sequence). V trimming: 9 bases; J trimming: 2 bases; junction bases outside the gene matches: 6. CDR3 bases: TGTGCCAGTGGAAAGACTAGCAACACCGGGGAGCTGTTTTTT. This gives the protein CASGKTSNTGELFF.

The rearrangement uses TRBV5-1 and TRBJ2-3; D uncertain. The CDR3 sequence is 13 residues long. V was shortened by 4 bases and J by 1 base, with 7 bases between the two germline ends. CDR1 and CDR2 from the germline V gene are SGHRS and YFSETQ. The chain's CDR3 is CASSPMGTDTQYF. The CDR3 coding sequence is TGCGCCAGCAGCCCTATGGGCACAGATACGCAGTATTTT.

The chain has TRBV7-2 and TRBJ2-5, with 10 bases aligning to TRBD2. This CDR3 is built from 13 residues. With 4 bases clipped from V and 10 bases from J, the junction kept 6 bases outside the gene matches. The germline V gene has CDR1 SGHTA and CDR2 FQGNSA. CDR3 sequence reads: CASSSPSSGGQYF. The CDR3 DNA reads as TGTGCCAGCAGCTCGCCGTCTAGCGGGGGCCAGTACTTC.

For this clone: At one boundary the junction diverges from the germline segment, which might be a read error. The J gene is TRBJ2-5, the V gene TRBV5-6; D unresolved. This CDR3 comprises 13 residues. Germline CDR1 and CDR2: SGHDT and YYEEEE. The CDR3 loop is CASSLGQHETQHF. The CDR3 DNA follows: TGTGCCAGCAGCTTGGGTCAGCATGAGACCCAGCACTTC.

The J gene is TRBJ2-3, the V gene TRBV4-2; D is possibly TRBD1 (6 bases). The germline V gene encodes CDR1 LGHNA and CDR2 YNFKEQ. CDR3 length equals 15 residues. V lost 1 base and J 2 bases, leaving 10 bases between the germline ends. CDR3 loop: CASSQVEGVTDTQYF. CDR3 nucleotides: TGTGCCAGCAGCCAAGTTGAGGGGGTCACAGATACGCAGTATTTT.

Worth noting for this clone: This CDR3 is also generated by other DNA sequences in the sample. J is TRBJ1-5 and V is TRBV5-1, with TRBD1 as a possible D gene (6 bases). Germline CDR1 reads SGHRS; CDR2 reads YFSETQ. The CDR3 has 15 residues. Between the trimmed V and J ends, which lost 1 base and 1 base, there was a span of 9 bases. Here the CDR3 DNA reads TGCGCCAGCAGCTTGCAAGGGGGGAGCAATCAGCCCCAGCATTTT. Translated: CASSLQGGSNQPQHF.

The chain has TRBV5-3 and TRBJ2-7, with D hard to call. TRBV5-3 is assigned to the ORF class and has an uncertain function. Trimming removed 2 bases at V and 0 bases at J, with 15 bases between. The CDR3 loop spans 16 amino acids. CDR3 DNA sequence: TGTGCCAGAAGCTTAACGGGTCTAACTCCCTCCTACGAGCAGTACTTC. Translation: CARSLTGLTPSYEQYF.

The gene calls are TRBV7-2 and TRBJ1-1, with a possible D match to TRBD1 (5 bases). Germline assignment: CDR1 SGHTA and CDR2 FQGNSA. This CDR3 region has 15 residues. V lost 1 base and J lost 9, with 18 bases in between. CDR3 in amino acids: CASSLGLGGQGKAFF. DNA of the CDR3: TGTGCCAGCAGCTTAGGTCTTGGTGGACAAGGAAAAGCTTTCTTT.

The chain recombines TRBV5-1 with TRBJ1-2, with D uncertain. With 5 bases removed from V and 0 bases from J, the gap between germline ends came to 23 bases. This CDR3 spans 18 amino acids. The germline CDR1 and CDR2 sequences are SGHRS and YFSETQ. The CDR3 sequence: CASSSRRVAPLANYGYTF. CDR3 sequence (DNA): TGCGCCAGCAGTTCCCGTAGGGTAGCTCCATTAGCTAACTATGGCTACACCTTC. The full variable domain, rest sourced from reference TRBV5-1 and TRBJ1-2, is KAGVTQTPRYLIKTRGQQVTLSCSPISGHRSVSWYQQTPGQGLQFLFEYFSETQRNKGNFPGRFSGRQFSNSRSEMNVSTLELGDSALYLCASSSRRVAPLANYGYTFGSGTRLTVV.